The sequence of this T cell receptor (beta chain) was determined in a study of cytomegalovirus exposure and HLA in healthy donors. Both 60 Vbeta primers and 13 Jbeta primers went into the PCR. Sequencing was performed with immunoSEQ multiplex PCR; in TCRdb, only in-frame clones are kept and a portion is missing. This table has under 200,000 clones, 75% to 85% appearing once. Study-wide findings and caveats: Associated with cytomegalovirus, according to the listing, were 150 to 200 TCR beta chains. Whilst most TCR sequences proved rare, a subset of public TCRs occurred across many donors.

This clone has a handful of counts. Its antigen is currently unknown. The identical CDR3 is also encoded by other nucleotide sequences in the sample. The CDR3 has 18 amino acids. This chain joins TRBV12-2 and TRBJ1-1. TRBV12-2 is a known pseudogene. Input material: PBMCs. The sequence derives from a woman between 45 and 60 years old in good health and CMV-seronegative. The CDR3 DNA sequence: TGTGCAAGTCGCTGCTCCCCCCCCGGGGGGGAATCGCGGGCTGAAGCTTTCTTT. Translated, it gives CASRCSPPGGESRAEAFF.